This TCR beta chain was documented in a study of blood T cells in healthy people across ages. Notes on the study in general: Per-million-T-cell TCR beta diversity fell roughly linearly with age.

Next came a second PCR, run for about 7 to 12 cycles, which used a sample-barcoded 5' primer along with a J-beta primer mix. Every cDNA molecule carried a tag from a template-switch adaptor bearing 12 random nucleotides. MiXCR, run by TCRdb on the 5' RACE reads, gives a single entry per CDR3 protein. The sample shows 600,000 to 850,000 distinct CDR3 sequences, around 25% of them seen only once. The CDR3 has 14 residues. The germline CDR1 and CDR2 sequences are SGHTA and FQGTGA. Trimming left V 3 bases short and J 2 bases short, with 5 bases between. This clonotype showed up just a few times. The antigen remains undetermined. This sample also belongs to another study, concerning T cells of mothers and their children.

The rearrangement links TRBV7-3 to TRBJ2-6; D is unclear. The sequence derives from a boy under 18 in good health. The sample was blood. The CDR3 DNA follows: TGTGCCAGCAGCTTGAATCCTGGGGCCAACGTCCTGACTTTC. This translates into CASSLNPGANVLTF.